What follows are 3 T cell receptor beta chains derived from one specimen sequenced in a study of blood T cell repertoires in COVID-19. The assay was immunoSEQ multiplex PCR, and TCRdb's table has in-frame clones only and misses some. The data hold almost 200,000 clones, with 70% to 80% observed a single time. The specimen was peripheral blood. The receptors were gathered from a woman in her thirties or forties with COVID-19, enrolled during active disease.

The chain has TRBV25-1 and TRBJ1-4; a weak D match, TRBD1 (5 bases). Looked up from germline, CDR1 is MGHDK and CDR2 is SYGVNS. The CDR3 covers 14 residues. Trimming took off 3 bases at V and 7 bases at J, with 12 bases between the two ends. The CDR3 bases are TGTGCCAGCAGTGATCGGGGGGGTCGTGAAAAACTGTTTTTT. Protein product: CASSDRGGREKLFF.

The chain recombines TRBV14 with TRBJ2-3; D is possibly TRBD2 (6 bases). Germline CDR1 SGHDN, CDR2 FVKESK. The CDR3 sequence is 15 residues long. Trimming pared 5 bases from V and 1 base from J, leaving 13 bases between. CDR3 nucleotides: TGTGCCAGCAGCTTTCGGGAGTTGGGCACAGATACGCAGTATTTT. Residues: CASSFRELGTDTQYF.

The rearrangement joins TRBV5-4 to TRBJ1-6; D is perhaps TRBD1 (6 bases). Per the germline V gene, CDR1 is SGHNT and CDR2 is YYREEE (reference sequence). Trimming took off 3 bases at V and 7 bases at J, with 14 bases between the two ends. The CDR3 is 15 residues long. The CDR3 here is CASSSQTGYNSPLHF. The DNA for the CDR3 is TGTGCCAGCAGCTCCCAAACAGGGTACAATTCACCCCTCCACTTT.